A single sample is the source of the 32 T cell receptor beta chains below, sequenced in a study of blood T cell repertoires in COVID-19. Generated by immunoSEQ multiplex PCR, the TCRdb table keeps only in-frame clones and is missing some. The data show approximately 250,000 clones, over 80% seen once. The sequenced sample was PBMCs or T cells enriched from blood (not recorded which). These receptors were collected from a young woman with acute COVID-19.

The chain recombines TRBV28 with TRBJ2-7; 7 bases line up with TRBD2. The CDR3 extends over 16 amino acids. Per the germline V gene, CDR1 is MDHEN and CDR2 is SYDVKM. V was clipped by 5 bases and J by 0 bases; unmatched bases: 10. This CDR3 is CASSPTQGLTSYEQYF. The CDR3 DNA follows: TGTGCCAGCAGTCCTACCCAGGGACTAACCTCCTACGAGCAGTACTTC.

V gene TRBV11-2 combines with J gene TRBJ2-3; maybe TRBD1 (5 bases). V lost 1 base and J lost 4, with 15 bases in between. Germline V gene data show CDR1 as SGHAT and CDR2 as FQNNGV. This CDR3 region has 16 residues. CDR3 bases: TGTGCCAGCAGCTTAGGGTGGGGCAGGGCGGCAGATACGCAGTATTTT. It translates to CASSLGWGRAADTQYF.

J is TRBJ2-3 and V is TRBV27; the match to TRBD1 covers 9 bases. Losses at the gene ends were 6 bases for V and 2 bases for J; bases not matched to a gene: 24. CDR1 is MNHEY and CDR2 is SMNVEV in the germline V gene (reference sequence). The CDR3 spans 21 residues. The CDR3 loop is CASSSLSDRGGPFTLTDTQYF. CDR3 coding DNA: TGTGCCAGCAGCTCTTTATCCGACAGGGGGGGACCCTTTACTCTCACAGATACGCAGTATTTT.

The rearrangement links TRBV6-5 to TRBJ2-3; 7 bases are shared with TRBD1. Trimming at V came to 5 bases and at J to 5 bases, leaving 7 bases not matched to a gene. The CDR3 is made up of 14 amino acids. Germline loops: CDR1 MNHEY, CDR2 SVGAGI. The CDR3 spells CASSRGTVVDTQYF. The CDR3 nucleotides are TGTGCCAGCAGTAGGGGGACAGTGGTAGATACGCAGTATTTT.

The rearrangement uses TRBV4-1 and TRBJ2-1, with 7 bases matching TRBD2. After removal of 1 base from V and 3 bases from J, the junction contained 9 bases not matched to a gene. The CDR3 runs to 17 residues. Germline V gene data show CDR1 as MGHRA and CDR2 as YSYEKL. The CDR3 spells CASSQVWARESYNEQFF. The DNA of the CDR3 is TGCGCCAGCAGCCAAGTGTGGGCGCGGGAGAGCTACAATGAGCAGTTCTTC.

The V call is TRBV9, the J call TRBJ2-1; the D gene is possibly TRBD1 (6 bases). This CDR3 is 16 amino acids long. The germline V gene has CDR1 SGDLS and CDR2 YYNGEE. Trimming shortened V by 0 bases and J by 8 bases, and 18 bases separated the two germline ends. CDR3: CASSVEGQGNWDEQFF. The DNA of the CDR3 is TGTGCCAGCAGCGTAGAAGGGCAGGGGAATTGGGATGAGCAGTTCTTC.

This chain connects TRBV11-2 to TRBJ1-3; D uncertain. There are 13 residues in the CDR3. Trimming stripped 5 bases from V and 3 bases from J, with 8 bases between. Germline loops: CDR1 SGHAT, CDR2 FQNNGV. This chain's CDR3 is CASSLPGGNTIYF. DNA for the CDR3: TGTGCCAGCAGCCTCCCGGGTGGAAACACCATATATTTT.

This clone has a single count. The rearrangement links TRBV10-2 to TRBJ2-7, with 8 bases identical to TRBD1. Germline V lookup: CDR1 WSHSY, CDR2 SAAADI. This CDR3 contains 14 residues. The ends lost 3 bases at V and 3 bases at J; junction bases unmatched: 4. The CDR3, as DNA: TGCGCCAGCAGTGACCCCGGGACAGGCTACGAGCAGTACTTC. Its protein is CASSDPGTGYEQYF.

The chain couples TRBV19 to TRBJ2-3; 11 bases fit TRBD2. The germline V gene has CDR1 LNHDA and CDR2 SQIVND (reference sequence). Trimming took 3 bases from V and 4 from J; bases not matched to a gene: 3. The CDR3 runs 15 residues. CDR3 in DNA: TGTGCCAGTAGTATCCTAGCGGGAGGTGCAGATACGCAGTATTTT. It yields the protein CASSILAGGADTQYF. The variable domain in full, completed from reference TRBV19 and TRBJ2-3, reads DGGITQSPKYLFRKEGQNVTLSCEQNLNHDAMYWYRQDPGQGLRLIYYSQIVNDFQKGDIAEGYSVSREKKESFPLTVTSAQKNPTAFYLCASSILAGGADTQYFGPGTRLTVL.

This clone occurred a few times. The chain has TRBV18 and TRBJ1-1; D is perhaps TRBD1 (5 bases). The V gene's germline CDR1 is KGHSH and CDR2 LQKENI. CDR3 length: 14 amino acids. Trimming took off 3 bases at V and 5 bases at J, with 13 bases between the two ends. The DNA of the CDR3 is TGTGCCAGCTCACCGACAGATACAAAGACTGAAGCTTTCTTT. Protein product: CASSPTDTKTEAFF.

The chain joins TRBV6-2 or TRBV6-3 to TRBJ2-3, with D hard to call. Germline V gene lookup returns CDR1 MNHEY and CDR2 SVGEGT. The CDR3 length is 13 residues. The V end lost 5 bases, the J end lost 4 bases, and 10 bases lay between the germline ends. This CDR3 is CASSPAMPDTQYF. In nucleotides, the CDR3 is TGTGCCAGCAGTCCCGCGATGCCAGATACGCAGTATTTT.

J is TRBJ2-3 and V is TRBV29-1; D ambiguous. This CDR3 comprises 13 residues. V lost 4 bases, J lost 4 bases, and 12 bases lay in between. Germline values: CDR1 SQVTM, CDR2 ANQGSEA. This CDR3 is CSVGPPEADTQYF. Written as DNA, the CDR3 is TGCAGCGTTGGACCCCCCGAGGCAGATACGCAGTATTTT.

This sequence joins TRBV11-3 and TRBJ2-3; D may be TRBD1 (7 bases). CDR3 length: 15 amino acids. V was trimmed by 5 bases and J by 0 bases, leaving 12 bases between them. Germline assignment: CDR1 SGHNT and CDR2 YENEEA. CDR3 region: CASSRGTASTDTQYF. In DNA form, the CDR3 reads TGTGCCAGCAGCCGCGGGACAGCAAGCACAGATACGCAGTATTTT.

The chain uses TRBV5-4 and TRBJ2-1; D possibly corresponds to TRBD1 (6 bases). The CDR3 length is 14 residues. The V gene lost 6 bases and the J gene lost 0 bases, with 10 bases spanning the gap. Germline CDR1 is SGHNT and CDR2 is YYREEE (reference sequence). Written as DNA, the CDR3 is TGTGCCAGCAACGGACAGAGCTCCTACAATGAGCAGTTCTTC. Amino acid sequence: CASNGQSSYNEQFF.

This sequence joins TRBV6-4 and TRBJ2-1, with 8 bases fitting TRBD2. Trimming took 3 bases from V and 8 from J; bases not matched to a gene: 12. CDR1 and CDR2 from the germline V gene are MRHNA and SNTAGT. The CDR3 contains 16 residues. The CDR3 protein is CASSEYGAGDIDEQFF. CDR3 DNA: TGTGCCAGCAGTGAATACGGAGCGGGAGATATCGATGAGCAGTTCTTC.

This clone occurred once. The CDR3 DNA reads TGCGCCAGCAGCTTGAGGGCTAGCGGGATGGGAAATGAGCAGTTCTTC. Amino acids: CASSLRASGMGNEQFF. This sequence joins TRBV5-1 and TRBJ2-1; the match to TRBD2 covers 9 bases. V trimming: 1 base; J trimming: 7 bases; junction bases outside the gene matches: 9. From germline, CDR1 is SGHRS and CDR2 YFSETQ. The CDR3 totals 16 residues.

The chain recombines TRBV28 with TRBJ1-1; TRBD1 aligns across 11 bases. The ends lost 4 bases at V and 3 bases at J; junction bases unmatched: 10. Germline CDR1 and CDR2: MDHEN and SYDVKM. This CDR3 contains 17 residues. Here the CDR3 DNA reads TGTGCCAGCAGTTCCTTCCTCCGGGACAGGGGGGACACTGAAGCTTTCTTT. It yields the protein CASSSFLRDRGDTEAFF.

DNA of the CDR3: TGTGCCAGTAGTATAGAAAACAGAGCGGTCTACACCTTC. Translating gives CASSIENRAVYTF. The chain combines TRBV19 with TRBJ1-2; D is unresolved. The CDR3 contains 13 residues. Trimming stripped 0 bases from V and 10 bases from J, with 12 bases between. Per germline, CDR1 LNHDA and CDR2 SQIVND (reference sequence).

The chain links TRBV21-1 to TRBJ2-1; the tabulated D call, TRBD2, remains unverified against the DNA. TRBV21-1 is marked as a pseudogene. The CDR3 length is 17 residues. The CDR3 DNA is TGTGCCAGCAGTAGGACTAGCGGGAGTGGCGGGTACAATGAGCAGTTCTTC. The encoded protein is CASSRTSGSGGYNEQFF.

The V gene is TRBV10-3, the J gene TRBJ2-7; the match to TRBD2 covers 8 bases. The CDR3 spans 16 residues. Germline V gene data show CDR1 as ENHRY and CDR2 as SYGVKD. V was clipped by 3 bases and J by 6 bases; unmatched bases: 13. CDR3 sequence reads: CAISEAPAGDLFEQYF. Here the CDR3 DNA reads TGTGCCATCAGTGAAGCCCCAGCGGGAGATCTCTTCGAGCAGTACTTC.

V is TRBV7-9 and J is TRBJ2-4, with a possible D match to TRBD2 (5 bases). The CDR3 sequence is 14 residues long. Looked up from germline, CDR1 is SEHNR and CDR2 is FQNEAQ (reference sequence). V was cut by 1 base and J by 6 bases, with 10 bases left in between. The chain's CDR3 is CASSLVSVVNIQYF. In DNA form, the CDR3 reads TGTGCCAGCAGCTTAGTTAGCGTCGTAAACATTCAGTACTTC.

The V call is TRBV6-5, the J call TRBJ2-7, with D possibly matching TRBD1 (6 bases). Trimming took 6 bases from V and 3 from J, leaving 12 bases between them. This CDR3 has 13 amino acids. Germline CDR1 reads MNHEY; CDR2 reads SVGAGI. DNA for the CDR3: TGTGCCAGCAGACGGGGACACAGCTACGAGCAGTACTTC. Protein sequence: CASRRGHSYEQYF.

This rearrangement joins TRBV15 to TRBJ1-6; D remains unclear. There are 12 residues in the CDR3. Germline-derived CDR1 and CDR2 are LNHNV and YYDKDF (reference sequence). Trimming shortened V by 5 bases and J by 8 bases, and 7 bases separated the two germline ends. In DNA form, the CDR3 reads TGTGCCACCAGCTCTAAAGATTCACCCCTCCACTTT. Translating it yields CATSSKDSPLHF.

CDR3 DNA sequence: TGTGCCATCAGTGATACAGGGTTAGGAAACACCATATATTTT. This codes for CAISDTGLGNTIYF. The gene calls are TRBV10-3 and TRBJ1-3, with D tentatively TRBD1 (6 bases). The germline CDR1 and CDR2 sequences are ENHRY and SYGVKD. The CDR3 runs 14 residues. Trimming cost V 3 bases and J 4 bases, with 10 bases left between them.

This chain joins TRBV14 and TRBJ1-6; TRBD1 might be the D (5 bases). V lost 0 bases and J 8 bases, leaving 11 bases between the germline ends. Germline V lookup: CDR1 SGHDN, CDR2 FVKESK. This CDR3 region has 15 residues. CDR3 sequence (DNA): TGTGCCAGCAGCCAAGATAGCAGGGCGTATTCACCCCTCCACTTT. This gives the protein CASSQDSRAYSPLHF.

The J gene is TRBJ1-2, the V gene TRBV27; 9 bases agree with TRBD1. Trimming removed 5 bases from V and 5 bases from J; junction bases left unmatched: 6. The CDR3 loop spans 14 amino acids. Looked up from germline, CDR1 is MNHEY and CDR2 is SMNVEV (reference sequence). CDR3 DNA: TGTGCCAGCAGTCACCCGGGACAGGGTTATGGCTACACCTTC. Protein sequence: CASSHPGQGYGYTF.

This clone appeared a single time. The sample contains more than one DNA sequence encoding this CDR3. The chain links TRBV3-1 (or the pseudogene TRBV3-2) to TRBJ2-7; D perhaps matches TRBD1 (6 bases). The CDR3 is made up of 13 amino acids. The germline gives CDR1 LGHDT, CDR2 YNNKEL (reference sequence). Trimming took off 1 base at V and 4 bases at J, with 8 bases between the two ends. CDR3 bases: TGTGCCAGCAGCCAAGGGACAGCGTACGAGCAGTACTTC. Translating it yields CASSQGTAYEQYF.

This chain connects TRBV2 to TRBJ2-7, with unresolved D. This CDR3 has 14 residues. Trimming stripped 7 bases from V and 2 bases from J, with 15 bases between. CDR1 SNHLY and CDR2 FYNNEI come from the germline V gene. CDR3 sequence: CASKFTESAYEQYF. In DNA, the CDR3 is TGTGCCAGCAAGTTTACAGAGTCAGCCTACGAGCAGTACTTC.

The chain carries TRBV3-1 (or the pseudogene TRBV3-2) and TRBJ1-5, with no clear D. From germline, CDR1 is LGHDT and CDR2 YNNKEL (reference sequence). CDR3 length equals 12 residues. Trimming took off 2 bases at V and 6 bases at J, with 5 bases between the two ends. Here the CDR3 reads CASSQPGQPQHF. The CDR3 DNA follows: TGTGCCAGCAGCCAACCAGGTCAGCCCCAGCATTTT.

The chain combines TRBV6-5 with TRBJ1-2; 8 bases agree with TRBD1. The CDR3 is made up of 13 amino acids. Per the germline V gene, CDR1 is MNHEY and CDR2 is SVGAGI. V was clipped by 7 bases and J by 7 bases; unmatched bases: 8. CDR3 sequence reads: CASIAGGVGGYTF. In nucleotides, the CDR3 is TGTGCCAGCATAGCAGGGGGCGTTGGTGGCTACACCTTC.

This clone was picked up one time. The rearrangement links TRBV7-9 to TRBJ2-2; TRBD1 matches at 9 bases. The V segment lost 5 bases and the J segment 1 base; nucleotides outside the gene matches: 2. Germline V gene data show CDR1 as SEHNR and CDR2 as FQNEAQ (reference sequence). The CDR3 runs to 15 residues. The CDR3 region is CASSLGQGNTGELFF. The CDR3, as DNA: TGTGCCAGCAGCCTGGGACAGGGGAACACCGGGGAGCTGTTTTTT.

The rearrangement uses TRBV30 and TRBJ2-5, with D possibly being TRBD1 (6 bases). CDR3 length: 17 amino acids. Germline lookup yields CDR1 GTSNPN and CDR2 SVGIG (reference sequence). V dropped 2 bases and J dropped 5 bases, with 24 bases sitting between them. Here the CDR3 reads CAWSLGLGSQGWETQYF. CDR3 DNA sequence: TGTGCCTGGAGTCTGGGTTTAGGGAGTCAGGGGTGGGAGACCCAGTACTTC. The entire variable domain, with the rest obtained from reference TRBV30 and TRBJ2-5, is as follows: SQTIHQWPATLVQPVGSPLSLECTVEGTSNPNLYWYRQAAGRGLQLLFYSVGIGQISSEVPQNLSASRPQDRQFILSSKKLLLSDSGFYLCAWSLGLGSQGWETQYFGPGTRLLVL.